The 17 T cell receptor beta chains below all came from one sample that was sequenced in a study of siplizumab effects on memory and regulatory T cells. Only in-frame clones appear in the TCRdb table, and some are missing; sequencing was by immunoSEQ multiplex PCR. Found here are more than 85,000 clones, roughly 90% of them singletons; the top ten hold 1% to 1.5%. Sequenced sample: CD4+ T cells sorted from blood. Every receptor here comes from a human donor in good health.

The chain carries TRBV6-4 and TRBJ1-2; no definite D call. The V end was cut by 0 bases, the J end by 11 bases, with 19 bases between. CDR3 length equals 15 residues. Per the germline V gene, CDR1 is MRHNA and CDR2 is SNTAGT. CDR3 residues: CASSDSTLVAKGYTF. In DNA, the CDR3 is TGTGCCAGCAGTGACTCCACGTTGGTGGCTAAAGGTTACACCTTC.

The V and J genes are TRBV18 and TRBJ2-3, with D hard to call. CDR3 length: 14 amino acids. Per the germline V gene, CDR1 is KGHSH and CDR2 is LQKENI. The V end was cut by 0 bases, the J end by 3 bases, with 7 bases between. CDR3 coding DNA: TGTGCCAGCTCACCACCGTTCGGTACAGATACGCAGTATTTT. As protein: CASSPPFGTDTQYF.

In its sample, this clone was seen once. The chain recombines TRBV5-1 with TRBJ2-7; D unresolved. This CDR3 spans 13 amino acids. V lost 0 bases and J 4 bases, leaving 8 bases between the germline ends. The V gene's germline CDR1 is SGHRS and CDR2 YFSETQ. This chain's CDR3 is CASSLVMGYEQYF. In DNA form, the CDR3 reads TGCGCCAGCAGCTTGGTAATGGGTTACGAGCAGTACTTC.

CDR3 sequence reads: CASSLSLSRGLDTQYF. In DNA, the CDR3 is TGCGCCAGCAGCCTCTCTCTTAGCAGAGGCCTGGATACGCAGTATTTT. The chain has TRBV4-1 and TRBJ2-3; no clear D. The CDR3 contains 16 residues. Germline-derived CDR1 and CDR2 are MGHRA and YSYEKL. The germline V and J ends were trimmed by 4 bases and 6 bases, with 20 bases remaining between them.

The chain recombines TRBV6-9 with TRBJ2-5; 9 nucleotides agree with TRBD1. The CDR3 totals 13 residues. The V segment lost 7 bases and the J segment 4 bases; nucleotides outside the gene matches: 4. Germline lookup yields CDR1 MNHGY and CDR2 SVAAGI. The CDR3 spells CASTRTGVETQYF. The CDR3 nucleotides are TGTGCCAGCACACGGACAGGGGTAGAGACCCAGTACTTC.

CDR3 in DNA: TGTGCCAGCAGCAGAGGACTAGCCGAGACCCAGTACTTC. Translated, it gives CASSRGLAETQYF. The chain joins TRBV11-2 to TRBJ2-5; TRBD2 agrees at 8 bases. The CDR3 consists of 13 residues. Unmatched junction bases numbered 4, after V lost 5 bases and J lost 5 bases. From germline, CDR1 is SGHAT and CDR2 FQNNGV.

The chain recombines TRBV5-1 with TRBJ1-1; D not resolved. The CDR3 is 13 amino acids. Germline CDR1 and CDR2: SGHRS and YFSETQ. Trimming removed 5 bases at V and 1 base at J, with 9 bases between. CDR3 sequence: CASRLPPNTEAFF. The CDR3 DNA sequence: TGCGCCAGCAGGCTCCCCCCGAACACTGAAGCTTTCTTT.

The chain employs TRBV19 and TRBJ2-5; 10 bases are shared with TRBD2. The length of the CDR3 is 15 residues. V lost 7 bases, J lost 9 bases, and 14 bases stayed unmatched. Germline V gives CDR1 LNHDA, CDR2 SQIVND (reference sequence). The chain's CDR3 is CASTPGTSAAAAQYF. CDR3 coding DNA: TGTGCCAGTACTCCAGGGACTAGCGCCGCCGCCGCCCAGTACTTC.

The V gene is TRBV10-1, the J gene TRBJ2-5, with 7 bases fitting TRBD2. The CDR3 has 14 residues. Germline V gives CDR1 WNHNN, CDR2 SYGVQD (reference sequence). V shed 4 bases, J shed 5 bases, and the junction held 7 bases outside the gene matches. The CDR3 sequence: CASSGSSGRETQYF. Here the CDR3 DNA reads TGCGCCAGCAGTGGATCTAGCGGTCGGGAGACCCAGTACTTC.

The chain couples TRBV6-1 to TRBJ2-7, with 11 positions matching TRBD1. The V gene's germline CDR1 is MNHNS and CDR2 SASEGT. The trim removed 7 bases at V and 4 bases at J, leaving 6 bases unmatched. The CDR3 has 14 residues. This CDR3 reads CASTSGTGGYEQYF. DNA of the CDR3: TGTGCCAGCACCTCCGGGACAGGGGGTTACGAGCAGTACTTC.

V is TRBV27 and J is TRBJ1-5; 11 positions match TRBD1. CDR3 length: 13 amino acids. The germline V gene has CDR1 MNHEY and CDR2 SMNVEV (reference sequence). The V and J ends lost 4 bases and 7 bases, in that order; junction bases with no gene match: 0. In DNA form, the CDR3 reads TGTGCCAGCAGTTGGGACAGGGGGCAGCCCCAGCATTTT. Translated: CASSWDRGQPQHF.

The chain combines TRBV13 with TRBJ1-1, with D perhaps TRBD1 (6 bases). The CDR3 is made up of 17 amino acids. Germline CDR1 PRHDT, CDR2 FYEKMQ (reference sequence). The germline V and J ends were trimmed by 7 bases and 6 bases, with 27 bases remaining between them. CDR3 sequence (DNA): TGTGCCAGCATCTTCTCCAGAGGGGGACATTTAGGCGCTGAAGCTTTCTTT. It codes for CASIFSRGGHLGAEAFF. The whole variable domain, filled in from reference TRBV13 and TRBJ1-1, reads AAGVIQSPRHLIKEKRETATLKCYPIPRHDTVYWYQQGPGQDPQFLISFYEKMQSDKGSIPDRFSAQQFSDYHSELNMSSLELGDSALYFCASIFSRGGHLGAEAFFGQGTRLTVV.

This rearrangement joins TRBV2 to TRBJ1-5, with D unclear. Trimming left V 7 bases short and J 7 bases short, with 14 bases between. The CDR3 covers 13 residues. Germline V gives CDR1 SNHLY, CDR2 FYNNEI. The CDR3 is CASTRTSPQPQHF. The DNA of the CDR3 is TGTGCCAGCACCCGCACTTCGCCCCAGCCCCAGCATTTT.

The V call is TRBV2, the J call TRBJ2-7, with 10 bases aligning to TRBD2. Germline V gene data show CDR1 as SNHLY and CDR2 as FYNNEI. The CDR3 covers 15 residues. The V and J ends lost 1 base and 8 bases, in that order; junction bases with no gene match: 8. The CDR3: CASSEGASGSVKQYF. CDR3 bases: TGTGCCAGCAGTGAAGGTGCTAGCGGGAGTGTGAAGCAGTACTTC.

About this clone: Other DNA sequences in this sample translate to the same CDR3. This rearrangement joins TRBV5-6 to TRBJ1-1; D perhaps matches TRBD1 (6 bases). Trimming removed 4 bases from V and 6 bases from J, with 22 bases in between. CDR3 length: 16 amino acids. Germline CDR1 reads SGHDT; CDR2 reads YYEEEE. CDR3 in amino acids: CASSRGRGTRDAEAFF. The CDR3 DNA reads TGTGCCAGCAGCCGCGGGCGGGGGACACGCGACGCTGAAGCTTTCTTT.

The CDR3 spells CASRGTGVYGYTF. CDR3 sequence (DNA): TGTGCCAGCAGAGGGACAGGGGTCTATGGCTACACCTTC. V is TRBV27 and J is TRBJ1-2, with 10 bases fitting TRBD1. V lost 6 bases and J lost 4; bases outside the gene matches: 2. The CDR3 is 13 amino acids. Germline-derived CDR1 and CDR2 are MNHEY and SMNVEV (reference sequence).

This chain uses TRBV5-6 with TRBJ1-2; 7 nucleotides align to TRBD1. The CDR3 consists of 13 residues. Trimming at V came to 4 bases and at J to 7 bases, leaving 7 bases not matched to a gene. CDR1 is SGHDT, CDR2 YYEEEE, per germline. The CDR3 DNA reads as TGTGCCAGCAGCATAGACAGGGCGGGTGGCTACACCTTC. It is translated as CASSIDRAGGYTF.